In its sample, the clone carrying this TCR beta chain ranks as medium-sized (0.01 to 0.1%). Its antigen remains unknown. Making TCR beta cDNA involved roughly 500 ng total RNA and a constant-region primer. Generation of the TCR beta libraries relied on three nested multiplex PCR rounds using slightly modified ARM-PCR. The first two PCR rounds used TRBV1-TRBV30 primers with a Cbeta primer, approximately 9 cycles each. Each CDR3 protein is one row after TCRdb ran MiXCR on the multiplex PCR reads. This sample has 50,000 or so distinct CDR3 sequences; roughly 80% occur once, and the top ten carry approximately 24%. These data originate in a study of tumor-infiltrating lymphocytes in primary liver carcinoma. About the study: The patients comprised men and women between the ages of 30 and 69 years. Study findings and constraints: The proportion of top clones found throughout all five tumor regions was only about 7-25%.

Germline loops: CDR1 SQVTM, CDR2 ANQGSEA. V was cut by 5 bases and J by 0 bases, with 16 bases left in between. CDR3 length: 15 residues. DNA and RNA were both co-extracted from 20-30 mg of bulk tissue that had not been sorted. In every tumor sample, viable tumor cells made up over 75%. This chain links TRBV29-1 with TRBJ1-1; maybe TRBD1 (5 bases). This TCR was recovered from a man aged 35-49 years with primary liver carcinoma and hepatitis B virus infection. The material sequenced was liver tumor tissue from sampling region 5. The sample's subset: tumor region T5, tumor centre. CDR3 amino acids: CSVSAGWGMNTEAFF. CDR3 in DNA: TGCAGCGTTTCCGCAGGGTGGGGCATGAACACTGAAGCTTTCTTT.